The 17 T cell receptor delta chains reported below all come from one sample, sequenced in a study of Vδ1+ human thymocytes. Study findings and constraints: Highly polyclonal TRG and TRD repertoires with Gaussian CDR3 length distributions appeared in thymus.

Extracted RNA was reverse transcribed into cDNA. CDR3 amplicons came from multiplex PCR with pooled V-gene forward and constant-region reverse primers. TCRdb re-called the multiplex PCR reads using CATT. The repertoire holds over 45,000 delta-chain clones, over 13% seen once, with around 0.37% in the top ten. No antigen has been assigned to these receptors. Material: Vdelta1+ gamma-delta thymocytes from the thymus. The subset was: FACS-sorted CD3+ TCRalphabeta- TCRVdelta1+ TCRVdelta2- thymocytes. Receptors were obtained from a girl less than two years old who had congenital heart surgery.

Only a few counts were recorded for this clone. This chain links TRDV1 with TRDJ1; the match to TRDD3 covers 9 bases. Germline-derived CDR1 and CDR2 are TSWWSYY and QGS. The CDR3 spans 22 residues. J gave up 3 bases and V 5 bases, and 28 bases lay outside the gene matches. The CDR3 DNA reads as TGTGCTCTTGGGTCGCACTGTCCTATCCCTTTTAGGGGATACGCAGGCTCCGATAAACTCATCTTT. Protein sequence: CALGSHCPIPFRGYAGSDKLIF.

This rearrangement joins TRDV1 to TRDJ1; 10 nucleotides match TRDD3. The V gene end was trimmed by 4 bases and the J gene end by 0 bases; junction bases not matched to a gene: 20. The germline V gene encodes CDR1 TSWWSYY and CDR2 QGS. The CDR3 length is 21 residues. The CDR3 reads CALGAFLLPNSGDTYTDKLIF. Written as DNA, the CDR3 is TGTGCTCTTGGGGCCTTCCTGTTACCTAATTCGGGGGATACGTACACCGATAAACTCATCTTT.

This chain links TRDV1 with TRDJ1; 8 nucleotides match TRDD3. Germline V gene sequence: CDR1 TSWWSYY, CDR2 QGS. The CDR3 has 17 amino acids. The V gene end was trimmed by 6 bases and the J gene end by 2 bases; junction bases not matched to a gene: 14. The CDR3 protein is CALGQTSALGETDKLIF. DNA of the CDR3: TGTGCTCTTGGACAAACCTCCGCCCTGGGGGAGACCGATAAACTCATCTTT.

This clone occurred a few times. The chain employs TRDV1 and TRDJ1, with D possibly TRDD3 on 6 matching bases. Deletions cut 0 bases from V and 0 bases from J, with 26 bases between. Germline loops: CDR1 TSWWSYY, CDR2 QGS. The CDR3 length is 21 residues. The CDR3, as DNA: TGTGCTCTTGGGGAACTAGAGTTCCCCCCGTACTGGGTTGGGTACACCGATAAACTCATCTTT. This translates into CALGELEFPPYWVGYTDKLIF.

The chain carries TRDV1 and TRDJ1, with TRDD2 matching 7 bases. CDR1 and CDR2 (germline): TSWWSYY, QGS. Unmatched junction bases numbered 19, after V lost 6 bases and J lost 0 bases. This CDR3 is built from 19 residues. For the CDR3, the DNA is TGTGCTCTTGGCCCCAGTTCCTACCGGTACCCCTTGTACACCGATAAACTCATCTTT. As protein: CALGPSSYRYPLYTDKLIF.

About this clone: Compared with germline, one end of the junction differs, possibly owing to a read error. The chain joins TRDV1 to TRDJ1; 12 bases are shared with TRDD3. The CDR3 sequence is 21 residues long. Germline CDR1 TSWWSYY, CDR2 QGS. The DNA for the CDR3 is TGTGCTCTTGGGGAAAGCTTCCGATCGACTGGGGGATACCGGAGGACCGATAAACTCATCTTC. Its translation: CALGESFRSTGGYRRTDKLIF.

The table lists this clone with a few counts. Given a much more abundant clone one base away, this may be a read error. The V gene is TRDV2, the J gene TRDJ1; no clear D gene. In germline, CDR1 is GEAIGNYY, CDR2 EKD. Deletions cut 2 bases from V and 2 bases from J, with 11 bases between. The CDR3 totals 14 residues. The CDR3 reads CACDIRFRTDKLIF. As DNA, the CDR3 is TGTGCCTGTGACATCCGCTTTAGAACCGATAAACTCATCTTT.

The chain couples TRDV1 to TRDJ1, with a tentative D call TRDD2 (9 bases). V gave up 4 bases and J gave up 2 bases, with 23 bases separating them. CDR3 length: 18 residues. Germline values: CDR1 TSWWSYY, CDR2 QGS. CDR3 amino acids: CALGVSLPTGGYTDKLIF. The CDR3 DNA reads TGTGCTCTTGGGGTCAGCCTTCCTACGGGGGGATATACCGATAAACTCATCTTT.

The genes are TRDV1 and TRDJ1; 10 nucleotides match TRDD3. V trimming: 2 bases; J trimming: 2 bases; junction bases outside the gene matches: 14. In germline, CDR1 is TSWWSYY, CDR2 QGS. The CDR3 extends over 19 amino acids. CDR3 nucleotide sequence: TGTGCTCTTGGGGAATACCTCGCTACTGGGGGATTCCTGACCGATAAACTCATCTTT. Protein product: CALGEYLATGGFLTDKLIF.

This clone has ten or more counts. The chain carries TRAV29/DV5 and TRDJ1; 9 bases fit TRDD3. Germline V lookup: CDR1 NSMFDY, CDR2 ISSIKDK. The J segment lost 5 bases and the V segment lost 3 bases, leaving 17 bases of the junction unmatched. The length of the CDR3 is 17 residues. For the CDR3, the DNA is TGTGCAGCAAACCCCAGGGGTACTGGGGATACGGTAGATAAACTCATCTTT. Translation gives CAANPRGTGDTVDKLIF.

The chain links TRDV1 to TRDJ1, with D tentatively TRDD3 (6 bases). The germline CDR1 and CDR2 sequences are TSWWSYY and QGS. The V end lost 4 bases, the J end lost 0 bases, and 21 bases lay between the germline ends. CDR3 size: 18 residues. The CDR3 region is CALGGKRGSHNYTDKLIF. CDR3 nucleotide sequence: TGTGCTCTTGGGGGGAAACGGGGATCCCACAACTACACCGATAAACTCATCTTT.

The chain links TRDV1 to TRDJ1; 9 nucleotides line up with TRDD3. Trimming took 3 bases from V and 3 from J; bases not matched to a gene: 8. The CDR3 is 16 amino acids. Looked up from germline, CDR1 is TSWWSYY and CDR2 is QGS. The CDR3 spells CALGEGCLGDSDKLIF. The CDR3 DNA is TGTGCTCTTGGGGAGGGGTGCCTGGGGGATTCCGATAAACTCATCTTT.

This clone has just a few counts. V usage is TRDV1 and J usage is TRDJ1; the match to TRDD3 covers 7 bases. With V trimmed by 1 base and J by 0 bases, 14 bases remained unmatched. Per the germline V gene, CDR1 is TSWWSYY and CDR2 is QGS. This CDR3 comprises 19 residues. Here the CDR3 DNA reads TGTGCTCTTGGGGAACCTCCTTCAGTACTGGGGATTTACACCGATAAACTCATCTTT. It encodes CALGEPPSVLGIYTDKLIF.

The rearrangement uses TRDV1 and TRDJ1, with 9 bases fitting TRDD3. Losses at the gene ends were 8 bases for V and 1 base for J; bases not matched to a gene: 14. The germline CDR1 and CDR2 sequences are TSWWSYY and QGS. The CDR3 has 17 amino acids. The CDR3 coding sequence is TGTGCTCTTACGTCTCCCATACTGGGGGACGCCACCGATAAACTCATCTTT. Translation: CALTSPILGDATDKLIF.

The chain uses TRDV1 and TRDJ1, with a weak D call TRDD3 (5 bases). Per germline, CDR1 TSWWSYY and CDR2 QGS. Trimming took off 0 bases at V and 0 bases at J, with 23 bases between the two ends. The CDR3 has 20 residues. CDR3 DNA sequence: TGTGCTCTTGGGGAACTAGCGGTTCTCCCTTGGGGTCCTTACACCGATAAACTCATCTTT. This translates into CALGELAVLPWGPYTDKLIF.

This clone was counted between two and nine times. The chain has TRDV1 and TRDJ1; 9 nucleotides match TRDD3. There are 20 residues in the CDR3. Per the germline V gene, CDR1 is TSWWSYY and CDR2 is QGS. The J segment lost 3 bases and the V segment lost 2 bases, leaving 19 bases of the junction unmatched. Here the CDR3 DNA reads TGTGCTCTTGGGGAAGGTCGGGGAAAATTGGGGGATAGAGGCCCCGATAAACTCATCTTT. This sequence encodes CALGEGRGKLGDRGPDKLIF.

The chain recombines TRDV1 with TRDJ1, with TRDD3 identical over 12 bases. The germline CDR1 and CDR2 sequences are TSWWSYY and QGS. The CDR3 loop spans 17 amino acids. With V trimmed by 5 bases and J by 3 bases, 10 bases remained unmatched. CDR3 sequence: CALGTYWGIQGADKLIF. In nucleotides, the CDR3 is TGTGCTCTTGGGACCTACTGGGGGATACAAGGCGCCGATAAACTCATCTTT.